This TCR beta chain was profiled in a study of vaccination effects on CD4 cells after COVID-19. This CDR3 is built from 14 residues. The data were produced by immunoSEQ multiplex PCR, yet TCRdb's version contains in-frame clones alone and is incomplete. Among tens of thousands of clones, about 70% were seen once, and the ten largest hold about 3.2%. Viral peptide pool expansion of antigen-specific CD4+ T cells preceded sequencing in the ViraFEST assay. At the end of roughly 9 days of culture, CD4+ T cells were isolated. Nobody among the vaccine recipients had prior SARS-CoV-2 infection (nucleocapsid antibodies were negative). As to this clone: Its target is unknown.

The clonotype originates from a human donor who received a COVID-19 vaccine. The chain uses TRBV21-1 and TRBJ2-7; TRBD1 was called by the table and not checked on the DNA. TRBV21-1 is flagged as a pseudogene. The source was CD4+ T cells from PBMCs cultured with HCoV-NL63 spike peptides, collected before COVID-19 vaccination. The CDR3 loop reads CARRQGARPYEQYV. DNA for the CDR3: TGTGCCAGAAGACAGGGGGCTAGACCCTACGAGCAGTACGTC.